This is a list of T cell receptor beta chains from one sample in a study of somatic mutations in cytotoxic T cells in rheumatoid arthritis. Clones were read by immunoSEQ multiplex PCR, and TCRdb kept only the in-frame ones, dropping some. The profile shows roughly 16,000 clones, 82% of them singletons. The sequenced material came from CD8+ T cells sorted from blood. These receptors came from a woman in her fifties or sixties with rheumatoid arthritis. CDR3s include the opening cysteine and the closing phenylalanine or tryptophan. D genes are given only for firm matches. The size entry is marked missing in some rows and otherwise reads once, few, many or a size class.

V	size	length	J	D	CDR3	DNA
TRBV29-1	NA	12	TRBJ1-1	NA	CSVRASGTEAFF	TGCAGCGTTCGGGCTTCGGGCACTGAAGCTTTCTTT
TRBV6-5	medium-sized	15	TRBJ2-7	TRBD2	CASSYFTSGGGEQYF	TGTGCCAGCAGTTACTTTACTAGCGGGGGTGGCGAGCAGTACTTC
TRBV14	NA	15	TRBJ2-5	TRBD2	CASRRSGGGQETQYF	TGTGCCAGCAGGCGCTCGGGAGGGGGTCAAGAGACCCAGTACTTC
TRBV28	NA	16	TRBJ1-3	NA	CASSLQGRASGNTIYF	TGTGCCAGCAGTTTACAGGGCCGCGCCTCTGGAAACACCATATATTTT
TRBV9	NA	14	TRBJ2-1	NA	CASSPQSGWDEQFF	TGTGCCAGCAGCCCCCAGTCGGGATGGGATGAGCAGTTCTTC
TRBV10-3	NA	13	TRBJ1-2	TRBD1	CAIMETGGNGYTF	TGTGCCATCATGGAGACAGGGGGCAACGGCTACACCTTC
TRBV19	NA	14	TRBJ1-2	NA	CASSIKGGGYGYTF	TGTGCCAGTAGTATAAAAGGAGGCGGCTATGGCTACACCTTC
TRBV25-1	NA	13	TRBJ1-2	TRBD1	CASSGDRIYGYTF	TGTGCCAGCAGTGGGGACAGAATCTATGGCTACACCTTC
TRBV2	few	14	TRBJ2-7	NA	CASSEADSSYEQYF	TGTGCCAGCAGTGAAGCGGACAGCTCCTACGAGCAGTACTTC
TRBV28	NA	18	TRBJ1-5	TRBD1	CASSLDGQGQVGNQPQHF	TGTGCCAGCAGTTTGGATGGACAGGGCCAAGTAGGCAATCAGCCCCAGCATTTT
TRBV7-9	few	15	TRBJ1-2	TRBD1	CASSDRGPEDYGYTF	TGTGCCAGCAGCGACAGGGGTCCTGAGGACTATGGCTACACCTTC
TRBV27	NA	17	TRBJ2-5	TRBD1	CASSRGTDAVWWETQYF	TGTGCCAGCAGCCGAGGGACAGACGCCGTGTGGTGGGAGACCCAGTACTTC
TRBV28	few	15	TRBJ1-5	NA	CASKFEDNSNQPQHF	TGTGCCAGCAAGTTCGAAGATAATAGCAATCAGCCCCAGCATTTT
TRBV5-6	NA	13	TRBJ1-1	TRBD1	CASTEDRLTEAFF	TGTGCCAGCACCGAGGACAGGCTTACTGAAGCTTTCTTT
TRBV7-9	few	14	TRBJ1-1	NA	CASSFPGTNYEAFF	TGTGCCAGCAGCTTTCCCGGGACAAACTATGAAGCTTTCTTT
TRBV2	NA	18	TRBJ2-2	TRBD2	CASGGASGGRENTGELFF	TGTGCCAGCGGAGGGGCTAGCGGGGGGCGTGAGAACACCGGGGAGCTGTTTTTT